Each of the 13 T cell receptor beta chains below was sequenced from the same sample in a study of cytomegalovirus exposure and HLA in healthy donors. The PCR made use of 60 Vbeta and 13 Jbeta primers. Clones were read by immunoSEQ multiplex PCR, and TCRdb kept only the in-frame ones, dropping some. The sample lists about 62,000 clones, roughly 78% occurring once. The sequencing input was PBMCs. The origin of the receptors is a man aged 35 to 55 in good health and CMV-seronegative.

Concerning this clone: Additional DNA sequences in this sample encode the identical CDR3. The chain couples TRBV7-9 to TRBJ2-3, with TRBD2 as a possible D gene (5 bases). The CDR3 consists of 14 residues. V dropped 2 bases and J dropped 3 bases, with 9 bases sitting between them. Germline-derived CDR1 and CDR2 are SEHNR and FQNEAQ (reference sequence). The CDR3: CASSLTAETDTQYF. In DNA form, the CDR3 reads TGTGCCAGCAGCTTAACAGCGGAAACAGATACGCAGTATTTT.

The chain recombines TRBV6-6 with TRBJ1-2, with D possibly TRBD1 on 6 matching bases. Germline CDR1 and CDR2: MNHNY and SVGAGI (reference sequence). The CDR3 runs 15 residues. The V gene lost 5 bases and the J gene lost 2 bases, with 15 bases spanning the gap. The DNA for the CDR3 is TGTGCCAGCAGTCCCTGTCCCGGGACAAACTATGGCTACACCTTC. As protein: CASSPCPGTNYGYTF.

The chain has TRBV7-9 and TRBJ2-5; maybe TRBD1 (6 bases). Germline V gene data show CDR1 as SEHNR and CDR2 as FQNEAQ (reference sequence). The V and J ends lost 4 bases and 4 bases respectively, with 10 bases between them. This CDR3 has 13 residues. DNA of the CDR3: TGTGCCAGCAGCTCACAGGGAAGAGAGACCCAGTACTTC. It specifies CASSSQGRETQYF.

Note on this clone: A junction end diverges from the germline sequence, so it may reflect a read error. The same CDR3 can be traced to other DNA sequences in this sample. J is TRBJ2-7 and V is TRBV5-1; D unresolved. Germline V lookup: CDR1 SGHRS, CDR2 YFSETQ. CDR3 length: 17 amino acids. The chain's CDR3 is CASSLDVRLLSSYEQYF. As DNA, the CDR3 is TGCGCCAGTAGCTTGGATGTACGACTCCTCAGCTCCTACGAGCAGTACTTC.

This clone was observed once. V gene TRBV5-1 combines with J gene TRBJ2-5; no firm D call. V lost 0 bases and J 2 bases, leaving 11 bases between the germline ends. The CDR3 extends over 15 amino acids. CDR1 is SGHRS and CDR2 is YFSETQ in the germline V gene. CDR3 amino acids: CASSLVTILQETQYF. The CDR3 nucleotides are TGCGCCAGCAGCTTGGTCACGATACTACAAGAGACCCAGTACTTC.

This clone showed up just a few times. This chain connects TRBV5-4 to TRBJ2-3; D is possibly TRBD2 (6 bases). CDR1 is SGHNT and CDR2 is YYREEE in the germline V gene (reference sequence). The germline V and J ends were trimmed by 2 bases and 3 bases, with 10 bases remaining between them. CDR3 length: 14 residues. This CDR3 reads CASSLGGMTDTQYF. CDR3 DNA: TGTGCCAGCAGCTTAGGAGGGATGACAGATACGCAGTATTTT.

V gene TRBV12-5 combines with J gene TRBJ1-1, with D possibly TRBD1 on 5 matching bases. The V end was cut by 2 bases, the J end by 9 bases, with 16 bases between. From germline, CDR1 is LGHNT and CDR2 FRNRAP. The length of the CDR3 is 14 residues. The CDR3 here is CASGLNGSAGKAFF. The DNA of the CDR3 is TGTGCTAGTGGTTTGAATGGTTCGGCAGGGAAAGCTTTCTTT.

The chain employs TRBV25-1 and TRBJ1-6; 11 bases map to TRBD1. This CDR3 is 15 amino acids long. Germline CDR1 reads MGHDK; CDR2 reads SYGVNS. V lost 3 bases, J lost 8 bases, and 3 bases stayed unmatched. The CDR3 loop reads CASSDGQGADSPLHF. Written as DNA, the CDR3 is TGTGCCAGCAGTGACGGACAGGGGGCGGATTCACCCCTCCACTTT.

This clone showed up just a few times. The rearrangement joins TRBV9 to TRBJ1-1; 7 bases line up with TRBD1. Germline lookup yields CDR1 SGDLS and CDR2 YYNGEE. V dropped 0 bases and J dropped 4; count of bases not matched to a gene: 6. The length of the CDR3 is 15 residues. Here the CDR3 reads CASSVELRGLTEAFF. The CDR3 DNA sequence: TGTGCCAGCAGCGTAGAATTGAGGGGGCTCACTGAAGCTTTCTTT.

The chain uses TRBV7-9 and TRBJ1-6, with D maybe TRBD1 (5 bases). The CDR3 spans 14 residues. The V end lost 7 bases, the J end lost 7 bases, and 14 bases lay between the germline ends. The germline gives CDR1 SEHNR, CDR2 FQNEAQ (reference sequence). The CDR3 here is CASNPQGVNSPLHF. The CDR3 coding sequence is TGTGCCAGCAACCCCCAGGGTGTGAATTCACCCCTCCACTTT.

J is TRBJ2-5 and V is TRBV5-1; tentatively, D is TRBD1 (5 bases). The CDR3 totals 11 residues. V was shortened by 0 bases and J by 9 bases, with 6 bases between the two germline ends. The germline V gene encodes CDR1 SGHRS and CDR2 YFSETQ. CDR3 loop: CASSLEGAQYF. The DNA for the CDR3 is TGCGCCAGCAGCTTGGAAGGGGCCCAGTACTTC.

This chain joins TRBV6-1 and TRBJ1-2; TRBD1 matches 8 bases. This CDR3 region has 16 residues. V was clipped by 2 bases and J by 4 bases; unmatched bases: 9. The germline CDR1 and CDR2 sequences are MNHNS and SASEGT. The CDR3 here is CASSENGAGGGYGYTF. DNA of the CDR3: TGTGCCAGCAGTGAAAACGGGGCAGGGGGCGGCTATGGCTACACCTTC.

The V gene is TRBV7-2, the J gene TRBJ2-3; D gene ambiguous. The ends were cut back, 3 bases at V and 2 bases at J, with 18 bases in the middle. The CDR3 consists of 17 residues. Germline CDR1 reads SGHTA; CDR2 reads FQGNSA. The CDR3 sequence is CASSLRRLALVTDTQYF. Written as DNA, the CDR3 is TGTGCCAGCAGCTTGCGGCGCCTGGCCCTAGTCACAGATACGCAGTATTTT.